This T cell receptor beta chain was sequenced during a study of blood T cell repertoires in COVID-19 (dated by TCRdb to 2018 to 2020). Context from the whole study: Samples covering the acute and convalescent phases of COVID-19 were provided by collaborators in the United States, Italy and Spain. The material from the prospective study consisted of cDNA or gDNA derived from T cells, B-cell-depleted T cells, or PBMCs. Subjects who had been exposed to COVID-19, were actively infected with it, or had recovered from it provided the deeply sampled blood TCRbeta repertoires that made up the dataset. The repertoires were released in a freely available public database meant as a resource for research on the immune response to SARS-CoV-2. Samples came from the ongoing ImmuneRACE study (first 160 participants) plus 1,254 subjects from 6 global collaborators. Sample metadata almost always included a de-identified subject ID, COVID-19 status, age in years and sex. Where HLA class I and class II types were available, the types were taken from metadata supplied by the sample provider, not from assay-based typing.

The immunoSEQ Assay, a bias-controlled multiplex PCR, was used to amplify TCRbeta CDR3 regions from genomic DNA. The original pipeline was this. Within the assay, amplification of reference gene primers was used to estimate how many nucleated cells each sample contained. Sequence reads were collapsed and filtered to measure the absolute abundance of every unique TCRbeta CDR3 rearrangement. For each sample, productive Simpson clonality was calculated by taking the square root of Simpson's diversity index across productive rearrangements. Sourced from immuneACCESS, this table was stored by TCRdb with only in-frame sequences that have V and J called. A share of the clones is absent; for the studies checked, an unresolved V gene accounts for under half, and the remainder has no known explanation. V and J calls and clone size follow that table, whereas D and trimming were derived from the DNA. The sample includes around 140,000 clones, with about 80% observed a single time. The ten top clones hold under 5% of the sample.

Findings and caveats that apply to the study as a whole: How much clinical and demographic metadata was included differed by source and by participant, and the metadata was provided uncurated.

Collaborating institutions collected whole blood in K2EDTA tubes following their own protocols. Collaborator samples were shipped for TCRbeta analysis as frozen whole blood, isolated PBMCs, or DNA extracted from either sample type. The CDR3 sequence holds 14 residues, the cysteine and phenylalanine included. This entry keeps only the CDR3 DNA: 42 bases, framed from base 1. Via the germline V gene, CDR1 is SGHTA and CDR2 FQGNSA. V ends up 1 base short and J 10 bases short, with an unmatched junction base count of 7. Regarding this clone: What this receptor recognizes is not known. No much larger clone is present one base from it, and per-base qualities are unavailable.

The rearrangement joined TRBV7-2 to TRBJ1-1; 9 central bases correspond to TRBD1. This clonotype was sampled from an older woman with acute or convalescent COVID-19. Sequenced sample: peripheral blood. The sequenced DNA is TGTGCCAGCAGCTTAGTTCCGGGACAGGGAACAGCTTTCTTT. The translation is CASSLVPGQGTAFF.